This section outlines one T cell receptor (beta chain) sequence together with its context. These data belong to a study of blood T cell repertoires in COVID-19. About the study: There were acute and convalescent COVID-19 samples, and they came from the United States, Italy and Spain. Nucleic acid was either cDNA or gDNA, and it came from T cells, B-cell-depleted T cells, or PBMCs.

The ends were cut back, 1 base at V and 5 bases at J, with 17 bases in the middle. Germline loops: CDR1 SEHNR, CDR2 FQNEAQ (reference sequence). The CDR3 runs 16 residues. As handled by the study authors: For nucleated cells, counts were estimated from reference gene primer amplification. The assay was immunoSEQ multiplex PCR, and TCRdb's table has in-frame clones only and misses some. That table supplies the V and J calls and clone size; D and trimming were determined from the DNA. The table shows more than 9,000 clones, with about four fifths occurring only once. The rearrangement joins TRBV7-9 to TRBJ1-1, with a tentative D call TRBD1 (6 bases). What was sequenced was peripheral blood. The clonotype comes from an older woman with acute or convalescent COVID-19. The CDR3, as DNA: TGTGCCAGCAGCTTAGGCCAGGGGTTAGGAAAAACTGAAGCTTTCTTT. It yields the protein CASSLGQGLGKTEAFF.